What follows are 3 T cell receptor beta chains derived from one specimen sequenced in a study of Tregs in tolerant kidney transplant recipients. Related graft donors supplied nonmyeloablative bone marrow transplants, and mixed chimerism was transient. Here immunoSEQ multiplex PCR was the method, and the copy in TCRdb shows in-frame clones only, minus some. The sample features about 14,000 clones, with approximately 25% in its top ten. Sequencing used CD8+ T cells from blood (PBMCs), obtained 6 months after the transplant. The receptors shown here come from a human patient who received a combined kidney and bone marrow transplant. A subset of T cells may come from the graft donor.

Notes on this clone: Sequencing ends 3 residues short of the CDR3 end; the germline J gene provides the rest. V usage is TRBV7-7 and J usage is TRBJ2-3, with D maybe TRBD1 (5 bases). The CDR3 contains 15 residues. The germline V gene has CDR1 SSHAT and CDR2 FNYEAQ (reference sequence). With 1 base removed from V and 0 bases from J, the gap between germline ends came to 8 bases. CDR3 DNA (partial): TGTGCCAGCAGCTTAGAATCAGGGAGCACAGATACG. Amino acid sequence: CASSLESGSTDT. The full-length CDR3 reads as CASSLESGSTDTQYF.

This CDR3 reads CASSPGQALYEQYF. The DNA read from the CDR3 is TGTGCCAGCTCCCCGGGACAGGCCCTCTACGAG. V and J are TRBV18 and TRBJ2-7, with 8 bases that match TRBD1. The CDR3 end falls 3 residues outside the read, so it is completed with the germline J gene. Trimming took 6 bases from V and 3 from J; bases not matched to a gene: 7. CDR3 size: 14 residues. Germline V gene sequence: CDR1 KGHSH, CDR2 LQKENI.

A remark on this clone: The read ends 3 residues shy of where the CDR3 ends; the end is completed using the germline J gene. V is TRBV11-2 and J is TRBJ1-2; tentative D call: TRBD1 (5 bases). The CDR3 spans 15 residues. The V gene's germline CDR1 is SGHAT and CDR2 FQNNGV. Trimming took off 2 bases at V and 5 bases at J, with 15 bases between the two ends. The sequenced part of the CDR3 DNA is TGTGCCAGCAGCTTATACCAGGGAAGCCCTTATGGC. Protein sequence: CASSLYQGSPYG. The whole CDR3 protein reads CASSLYQGSPYGYTF.